Listed here are 32 T cell receptor beta chains from one sample, sequenced in a study of human versus mouse CDR3 diversity and MHC coevolution. Profiling relied on immunoSEQ multiplex PCR, and the TCRdb table lists in-frame clones only, not all of them. The top ten clones hold around 0.15% of a sample with about 77,000 clones, around 92% of them seen once. Sequenced input: naive CD4+ T cells from blood. Regarding subset: CD45RO-negative CD62L-positive naive CD4 T cells. These receptors were collected from a person aged 25 to 69 in good health.

The V call is TRBV30, the J call TRBJ1-4; D uncertain. Germline V CDR1 and CDR2: GTSNPN, SVGIG (reference sequence). This CDR3 contains 11 residues. Deletions cut 4 bases from V and 8 bases from J, with 8 bases between. CDR3 coding DNA: TGTGCCTGGACTTCCACAGAAAAACTGTTTTTT. Its translation: CAWTSTEKLFF.

This clone appeared once. This CDR3 is CASGGTSYNSPLHF. The CDR3 region has the DNA TGTGCCAGCGGGGGGACCTCCTATAATTCACCCCTCCACTTT. The rearrangement joins TRBV2 to TRBJ1-6, with TRBD1 as a possible D gene (5 bases). The germline CDR1 and CDR2 sequences are SNHLY and FYNNEI. Trimming pared 8 bases from V and 0 bases from J, leaving 8 bases between. This CDR3 region has 14 residues.

J is TRBJ2-3 and V is TRBV9, with a tentative D call TRBD2 (6 bases). The germline V gene has CDR1 SGDLS and CDR2 YYNGEE. The CDR3 is made up of 13 amino acids. V shed 3 bases and J shed 1 base, with 6 bases lying between them. CDR3 in DNA: TGTGCCAGCAGCGCGGGAGGCACAGATACGCAGTATTTT. Encoded protein: CASSAGGTDTQYF. Drawing the rest from reference TRBV9 and TRBJ2-3, the complete variable domain is DSGVTQTPKHLITATGQRVTLRCSPRSGDLSVYWYQQSLDQGLQFLIQYYNGEERAKGNILERFSAQQFPDLHSELNLSSLELGDSALYFCASSAGGTDTQYFGPGTRLTVL.

This chain links TRBV11-1 with TRBJ1-1; D uncertain. There are 14 residues in the CDR3. The germline V and J ends were trimmed by 4 bases and 0 bases, with 9 bases remaining between them. Germline V lookup: CDR1 SGHAT, CDR2 FQDESV (reference sequence). This CDR3 is CASSSQLMNTEAFF. CDR3 nucleotide sequence: TGTGCCAGCAGCTCACAGCTCATGAACACTGAAGCTTTCTTT.

The chain joins TRBV12-2 to TRBJ2-3; TRBD1, the D gene given by the table, was not confirmed from the DNA. TRBV12-2 is assigned pseudogene status. The CDR3 covers 17 residues. CDR3 amino acids: CASRLAGPLRRTDTQYF. For the CDR3, the DNA is TGTGCAAGTCGCTTAGCGGGGCCCCTACGTCGGACAGATACGCAGTATTTT.

J is TRBJ2-5 and V is TRBV7-3, with TRBD2 matching over 9 bases. Germline V lookup: CDR1 SGHTA, CDR2 FQGTGA. The trim removed 0 bases at V and 9 bases at J, leaving 8 bases unmatched. CDR3 length: 15 amino acids. The CDR3 here is CASSLTLSGGLAQYF. CDR3 nucleotide sequence: TGTGCCAGCAGCTTAACGCTTAGCGGGGGATTGGCCCAGTACTTC.

This chain uses TRBV18 with TRBJ1-2; 7 nucleotides agree with TRBD1. The V gene's germline CDR1 is KGHSH and CDR2 LQKENI. V shed 2 bases, J shed 6 bases, and the junction held 6 bases outside the gene matches. CDR3 size: 14 residues. CDR3 bases: TGTGCCAGCTCACCATCAGGGGGTAGTAATGGCTACACCTTC. Amino acids: CASSPSGGSNGYTF.

V gene TRBV13 combines with J gene TRBJ1-2; a weak D match, TRBD1 (6 bases). Germline loops: CDR1 PRHDT, CDR2 FYEKMQ (reference sequence). Trimming took off 2 bases at V and 6 bases at J, with 10 bases between the two ends. The CDR3 has 13 residues. CDR3 nucleotide sequence: TGTGCCAGCAGCTTACAGGGGATCAATGGCTACACCTTC. Translation: CASSLQGINGYTF.

The V gene is TRBV29-1, the J gene TRBJ2-5; D is uncertain. Trimming took 4 bases from V and 2 from J, leaving 11 bases between them. CDR1 SQVTM and CDR2 ANQGSEA come from the germline V gene. The CDR3 runs 13 residues. This CDR3 reads CSVVAVFQETQYF. Here the CDR3 DNA reads TGCAGCGTTGTGGCAGTATTTCAAGAGACCCAGTACTTC.

The chain recombines TRBV2 with TRBJ2-5, with 7 bases that match TRBD2. The germline gives CDR1 SNHLY, CDR2 FYNNEI. The V and J ends lost 4 bases and 1 base, in that order; junction bases with no gene match: 3. The CDR3 sequence is 14 residues long. The CDR3 protein is CASSGQRGQETQYF. The CDR3 region has the DNA TGTGCCAGCAGTGGACAGCGGGGCCAAGAGACCCAGTACTTC.

CDR3 sequence (DNA): TGTGCCAGCAGAAAACAGGAATTATGGTATGGCTACACCTTC. It encodes CASRKQELWYGYTF. This chain links TRBV6-5 with TRBJ1-2; TRBD1 might be the D (5 bases). The CDR3 spans 14 residues. Germline CDR1 reads MNHEY; CDR2 reads SVGAGI. V lost 6 bases and J 5 bases, leaving 16 bases between the germline ends.

V usage is TRBV10-3 and J usage is TRBJ2-7; a weak D match, TRBD2 (7 bases). Between the trimmed V and J ends, which lost 0 bases and 0 bases, there was a span of 15 bases. The germline V gene has CDR1 ENHRY and CDR2 SYGVKD. The CDR3 is 17 residues long. Here the CDR3 DNA reads TGTGCCATCAGTGAGTCCTACGGGGGGCGGGTCTCCTACGAGCAGTACTTC. Encoded protein: CAISESYGGRVSYEQYF.

The V and J genes are TRBV7-9 and TRBJ2-3, with 12 bases that match TRBD2. This CDR3 has 16 residues. The V gene end was trimmed by 5 bases and the J gene end by 2 bases; junction bases not matched to a gene: 5. CDR1 is SEHNR, CDR2 FQNEAQ, per germline (reference sequence). The CDR3 protein is CASSRGTSGFTDTQYF. The CDR3 DNA sequence: TGTGCCAGCAGCCGCGGGACTAGCGGGTTCACAGATACGCAGTATTTT.

The chain is built from TRBV5-1 and TRBJ2-2; D call uncertain. V dropped 1 base and J dropped 4 bases, with 14 bases sitting between them. CDR1 SGHRS and CDR2 YFSETQ come from the germline V gene. CDR3 length: 16 residues. CDR3 protein: CASSLTSDRSTGELFF. The CDR3 coding sequence is TGCGCCAGCAGCTTGACTTCCGATAGGAGCACCGGGGAGCTGTTTTTT. Based on the CDR3 plus reference TRBV5-1 and TRBJ2-2, the full variable domain is KAGVTQTPRYLIKTRGQQVTLSCSPISGHRSVSWYQQTPGQGLQFLFEYFSETQRNKGNFPGRFSGRQFSNSRSEMNVSTLELGDSALYLCASSLTSDRSTGELFFGEGSRLTVL.

The V call is TRBV7-8, the J call TRBJ1-1; maybe TRBD1 (6 bases). V lost 2 bases, J lost 2 bases, and 12 bases lay in between. CDR3 length: 15 amino acids. The germline V gene encodes CDR1 SGHVS and CDR2 FQNEAQ. CDR3 amino acids: CASSLSGQPNTEAFF. The CDR3 bases are TGTGCCAGCAGCTTAAGTGGACAGCCTAACACTGAAGCTTTCTTT.

The rearrangement links TRBV6-5 to TRBJ1-3; the D gene is possibly TRBD1 (5 bases). The CDR3 runs to 15 residues. Trimming shortened V by 4 bases and J by 4 bases, and 14 bases separated the two germline ends. Germline values: CDR1 MNHEY, CDR2 SVGAGI. CDR3: CASSFDSKPGNTIYF. CDR3 bases: TGTGCCAGCAGTTTTGACAGTAAGCCCGGAAACACCATATATTTT.

J is TRBJ2-7 and V is TRBV29-1, with 9 bases that match TRBD1. Germline assignment: CDR1 SQVTM and CDR2 ANQGSEA. The CDR3 runs to 16 residues. Unmatched junction bases numbered 12, after V lost 1 base and J lost 5 bases. The CDR3 DNA reads TGCAGCGTTGAAGTCCCTCCGGGACAGGGTACCGACGAGCAGTACTTC. Translation: CSVEVPPGQGTDEQYF.

This chain uses TRBV5-1 with TRBJ2-3; D ambiguous. The germline gives CDR1 SGHRS, CDR2 YFSETQ. The CDR3 spans 16 residues. Trimming took 4 bases from V and 1 from J, leaving 16 bases between them. For the CDR3, the DNA is TGCGCCAGCAGCCTGTCGCGAGTACGGGGCACAGATACGCAGTATTTT. It is translated as CASSLSRVRGTDTQYF.

The rearrangement links TRBV6-5 to TRBJ1-1; 10 positions match TRBD1. The germline gives CDR1 MNHEY, CDR2 SVGAGI. The CDR3 extends over 12 amino acids. V was clipped by 6 bases and J by 7 bases; unmatched bases: 2. CDR3 DNA: TGTGCCAGCAGGGGACAGGGGTTTGAAGCTTTCTTT. Its translation is CASRGQGFEAFF.

The J gene is TRBJ2-7, the V gene TRBV20-1, with 8 positions matching TRBD1. The V gene end was trimmed by 6 bases and the J gene end by 5 bases; junction bases not matched to a gene: 0. The CDR3 has 10 amino acids. CDR1 DFQATT and CDR2 SNEGSKA come from the germline V gene (reference sequence). The CDR3: CSATGDEQYF. DNA of the CDR3: TGCAGTGCGACAGGGGACGAGCAGTACTTC.

V and J are TRBV19 and TRBJ1-4; D gene unclear. This CDR3 is 16 amino acids long. Trimming removed 6 bases from V and 5 bases from J, with 19 bases in between. CDR1 is LNHDA and CDR2 is SQIVND in the germline V gene (reference sequence). The CDR3 bases are TGTGCCAGTAGCCCCAGGTGGAGGGCCTCCAATGAAAAACTGTTTTTT. Translating gives CASSPRWRASNEKLFF.

The J gene is TRBJ2-7, the V gene TRBV5-1; tentatively, D is TRBD1 (6 bases). The CDR3 consists of 13 residues. The germline gives CDR1 SGHRS, CDR2 YFSETQ. The ends were cut back, 4 bases at V and 6 bases at J, with 14 bases in the middle. The CDR3 sequence is CASSRGQLAEQYF. CDR3 bases: TGCGCCAGCAGCCGTGGACAGCTCGCCGAGCAGTACTTC.

This clone was detected only once. V and J are TRBV5-6 and TRBJ1-1; D unresolved. The V gene's germline CDR1 is SGHDT and CDR2 YYEEEE. Trimming stripped 1 base from V and 0 bases from J, with 16 bases between. The CDR3 is made up of 17 amino acids. As DNA, the CDR3 is TGTGCCAGCAGCTTGACTTACGACGTGCGGATGAACACTGAAGCTTTCTTT. Amino acids: CASSLTYDVRMNTEAFF.

V usage is TRBV4-2 and J usage is TRBJ1-2, with D unresolved. The V gene lost 0 bases and the J gene lost 2 bases, with 7 bases spanning the gap. The CDR3 contains 14 residues. The germline V gene has CDR1 LGHNA and CDR2 YNFKEQ. The CDR3 sequence is CASSQDSGNYGYTF. The CDR3 DNA reads as TGTGCCAGCAGCCAAGATTCAGGCAACTATGGCTACACCTTC.

This chain connects TRBV5-6 to TRBJ2-7; D gene uncertain. V was pared by 2 bases and J by 11 bases, with 11 bases between. In germline, CDR1 is SGHDT, CDR2 YYEEEE. This CDR3 is built from 11 residues. CDR3 coding DNA: TGTGCCAGCAGCTTTCCCAACTGTGAGTACTTC. Protein sequence: CASSFPNCEYF.

This clone was counted between two and nine times. The chain links TRBV6-5 to TRBJ1-1; D unclear. V was clipped by 5 bases and J by 0 bases, with 10 bases between them. This CDR3 region has 14 residues. Germline V gene sequence: CDR1 MNHEY, CDR2 SVGAGI. The CDR3 region is CASSQVSMNTEAFF. DNA of the CDR3: TGTGCCAGCAGTCAGGTTTCCATGAACACTGAAGCTTTCTTT.

The chain recombines TRBV18 with TRBJ1-1, with a tentative D call TRBD1 (6 bases). This CDR3 region has 14 residues. Trimming left V 0 bases short and J 8 bases short, with 13 bases between. CDR1 and CDR2 from the germline V gene are KGHSH and LQKENI. CDR3 sequence (DNA): TGTGCCAGCTCACCACCTACGTCAGGGACAGAAGCTTTCTTT. As protein: CASSPPTSGTEAFF. Variable domain in full (rest from reference TRBV18 and TRBJ1-1): NAGVMQNPRHLVRRRGQEARLRCSPMKGHSHVYWYRQLPEEGLKFMVYLQKENIIDESGMPKERFSAEFPKEGPSILRIQQVVRGDSAAYFCASSPPTSGTEAFFGQGTRLTVV.

This chain joins TRBV9 and TRBJ2-7, with 9 bases lining up with TRBD1. Germline lookup yields CDR1 SGDLS and CDR2 YYNGEE. J was trimmed by 1 base and V by 0 bases; bases with no gene match: 2. The CDR3 has 15 residues. The chain's CDR3 is CASSVAGQGSYEQYF. CDR3 nucleotides: TGTGCCAGCAGCGTAGCGGGACAGGGATCCTACGAGCAGTACTTC.

The CDR3 reads CASSVETGSEQFF. The CDR3 nucleotides read TGTGCCAGCAGCGTAGAGACAGGGTCCGAGCAGTTCTTC. This sequence joins TRBV9 and TRBJ2-1; TRBD1 agrees at 7 bases. Germline-derived CDR1 and CDR2 are SGDLS and YYNGEE. The trim removed 0 bases at V and 10 bases at J, leaving 4 bases unmatched. This CDR3 has 13 residues. Using reference TRBV9 and TRBJ2-1 for the parts outside the CDR3, the full variable domain is DSGVTQTPKHLITATGQRVTLRCSPRSGDLSVYWYQQSLDQGLQFLIQYYNGEERAKGNILERFSAQQFPDLHSELNLSSLELGDSALYFCASSVETGSEQFFGPGTRLTVL.

In this sample, this clone turned up a few times. V is TRBV10-3 and J is TRBJ2-7; 7 bases fit TRBD2. Germline V gene data show CDR1 as ENHRY and CDR2 as SYGVKD. The trim removed 6 bases at V and 3 bases at J, leaving 8 bases unmatched. CDR3 length: 14 residues. The CDR3: CAIRRTSAGYEQYF. The CDR3 region has the DNA TGTGCCATCAGGAGAACTAGCGCGGGCTACGAGCAGTACTTC.

The chain has TRBV23-1 and TRBJ2-3, with a possible D match to TRBD1 (6 bases). TRBV23-1 is designated an ORF whose function remains uncertain. Deletions cut 2 bases from V and 2 bases from J, with 8 bases between. This CDR3 is built from 14 residues. The CDR3 spells CASSQQGNTDTQYF. DNA of the CDR3: TGCGCCAGCAGTCAACAGGGGAACACAGATACGCAGTATTTT.

J is TRBJ1-2 and V is TRBV5-6; maybe TRBD1 (5 bases). Germline V gene data show CDR1 as SGHDT and CDR2 as YYEEEE. The CDR3 is made up of 11 amino acids. Trimming removed 7 bases at V and 5 bases at J, with 9 bases between. This chain's CDR3 is CASAGLYGYTF. The CDR3 DNA reads TGTGCCAGCGCAGGGCTATATGGCTACACCTTC.